These T cell receptor beta chains were read from a single sample in a study of blood T cell repertoires in COVID-19. Data came from immunoSEQ multiplex PCR; TCRdb stores just in-frame clones and leaves some out. The sample shows fewer than 120,000 clones, roughly four fifths of them seen only once. The specimen sequenced was peripheral blood. These receptors all come from a woman aged 55-75 years with acute or convalescent COVID-19. Both conserved end residues are part of each CDR3. The D gene is left open where the match is weak. Size tells how often a clone was seen (once, few, many) or the class of an expanded clone, and some rows leave it out.

v_gene: TRBV6-5; d_gene: .; j_gene: TRBJ1-2; abundance: .; CDR3nt: TGTGCCAGCGGAACGACAGGAGGCTATGGCTACACCTTC; CDR3aa: CASGTTGGYGYTF
v_gene: TRBV6-5; d_gene: TRBD1; j_gene: TRBJ2-7; abundance: .; CDR3nt: TGTGCCAGCAGTTACGGACAGGGGTTCTACGAGCAGTACTTC; CDR3aa: CASSYGQGFYEQYF
v_gene: TRBV3-1/TRBV3-2; d_gene: .; j_gene: TRBJ2-1; abundance: .; CDR3nt: TGTGCCAGCAGCCAAAACGTCGGCTCCTACAATGAGCAGTTCTTC; CDR3aa: CASSQNVGSYNEQFF
v_gene: TRBV6-5; d_gene: TRBD1; j_gene: TRBJ1-6; abundance: .; CDR3nt: TGTGCCAGCAGTTACTCCGGACAGGGATGGTCACCCCTCCACTTT; CDR3aa: CASSYSGQGWSPLHF
v_gene: TRBV28; d_gene: .; j_gene: TRBJ1-2; abundance: .; CDR3nt: TGTGCCAGCAGTTTCGGGTCCGACGCTACTATGGCTAACACCTTC; CDR3aa: CASSFGSDATMANTF
v_gene: TRBV5-1; d_gene: TRBD1; j_gene: TRBJ1-2; abundance: .; CDR3nt: TGCGCCAGCAGGCCCAGGACAGGGGAGGGCTATGGCTACACCTTC; CDR3aa: CASRPRTGEGYGYTF
v_gene: TRBV30; d_gene: .; j_gene: TRBJ1-2; abundance: .; CDR3nt: TGTGCCTGGCGAATGGGACTCGGCGGCTACACCTTC; CDR3aa: CAWRMGLGGYTF
v_gene: TRBV15; d_gene: .; j_gene: TRBJ1-5; abundance: .; CDR3nt: TGTGCCACCAGCAGAGAATTGTACCAGACTAATAGCAATCAGCCCCAGCATTTT; CDR3aa: CATSRELYQTNSNQPQHF
v_gene: TRBV19; d_gene: .; j_gene: TRBJ1-1; abundance: .; CDR3nt: TGTGCCAGTAGCCTTCATCCGGGGGGAGGGACTGAAGCTTTCTTT; CDR3aa: CASSLHPGGGTEAFF
v_gene: TRBV7-7; d_gene: .; j_gene: TRBJ1-4; abundance: .; CDR3nt: TGTGCTAGCAGCTTAGGAGCGGGGGGAGTTGAAAAACTGTTTTTT; CDR3aa: CASSLGAGGVEKLFF
v_gene: TRBV7-9; d_gene: .; j_gene: TRBJ1-2; abundance: .; CDR3nt: TGTGCCAGCAGCCCCCCCGGTCCTTATGGCTACACCTTC; CDR3aa: CASSPPGPYGYTF
v_gene: TRBV6-5; d_gene: TRBD1; j_gene: TRBJ1-2; abundance: .; CDR3nt: TGTGCCAGCAGTAAGAGGGACAGTCTGAAAGGCTACACCTTC; CDR3aa: CASSKRDSLKGYTF
v_gene: TRBV7-8; d_gene: TRBD2; j_gene: TRBJ2-3; abundance: .; CDR3nt: TGTGCCAGCAGCTTTAGACTAGCGGGGCAAGGAGATACGCAGTATTTT; CDR3aa: CASSFRLAGQGDTQYF
v_gene: TRBV19; d_gene: TRBD1; j_gene: TRBJ2-7; abundance: .; CDR3nt: TGTGCCAGTAGTGTCGGGACAGCTTCCTACGAGCAGTACTTC; CDR3aa: CASSVGTASYEQYF
v_gene: TRBV10-3; d_gene: .; j_gene: TRBJ2-2; abundance: once; CDR3nt: TGTGCCACCATAGCGGAGCTGGTGAACACCGGGGAGCTGTTTTTT; CDR3aa: CATIAELVNTGELFF
v_gene: TRBV25-1; d_gene: TRBD1; j_gene: TRBJ2-1; abundance: .; CDR3nt: TGTGCCAGCAGTGGGGGACAGAGCTCCTACAATGAGCAGTTCTTC; CDR3aa: CASSGGQSSYNEQFF
v_gene: TRBV5-4; d_gene: .; j_gene: TRBJ1-1; abundance: .; CDR3nt: TGTGCCAGCAGCCAGACTCCCGAGAACACTGAAGCTTTCTTT; CDR3aa: CASSQTPENTEAFF
v_gene: TRBV5-1; d_gene: .; j_gene: TRBJ2-1; abundance: .; CDR3nt: TGCGCCAGCAGCTTGGGAGGAGATGAGCAGTTCTTC; CDR3aa: CASSLGGDEQFF
v_gene: TRBV28; d_gene: TRBD1; j_gene: TRBJ1-1; abundance: .; CDR3nt: TGTGCCAGCAGCGGCAGGGGGCTCCGGAACACTGAAGCTTTCTTT; CDR3aa: CASSGRGLRNTEAFF
v_gene: TRBV3-1/TRBV3-2; d_gene: .; j_gene: TRBJ1-5; abundance: .; CDR3nt: TGTGCCAGCAGCCAACAGGGTCAGCCCCAGCATTTT; CDR3aa: CASSQQGQPQHF
v_gene: TRBV19; d_gene: TRBD1; j_gene: TRBJ1-4; abundance: .; CDR3nt: TGTGCCAGTAGTCCACAGGGGGCAACTAATGAAAAACTGTTTTTT; CDR3aa: CASSPQGATNEKLFF
v_gene: TRBV21-1; d_gene: .; j_gene: TRBJ2-7; abundance: .; CDR3nt: TGTGCCAGCAGCAAAGCGGGACAGGGTATCTACGAGCAGTACTTC; CDR3aa: CASSKAGQGIYEQYF
v_gene: TRBV5-8; d_gene: .; j_gene: TRBJ1-1; abundance: .; CDR3nt: TGTGCCAGCGACCACCCCGAACAGAGCACTGAAGCTTTCTTT; CDR3aa: CASDHPEQSTEAFF
v_gene: TRBV7-6; d_gene: TRBD2; j_gene: TRBJ2-5; abundance: .; CDR3nt: TGTGCCAGCAGCCAAAGCGGGGGGGCCGTAGAGACCCAGTACTTC; CDR3aa: CASSQSGGAVETQYF
v_gene: TRBV4-3; d_gene: .; j_gene: TRBJ1-1; abundance: few; CDR3nt: TGCGCCAGCAGCCAGACCTGGACAGTGAACACTGAAGCTTTCTTT; CDR3aa: CASSQTWTVNTEAFF
v_gene: TRBV12-3/TRBV12-4; d_gene: .; j_gene: TRBJ1-5; abundance: .; CDR3nt: TGTGCCAGCAGTTTACAGAGGCAGCCCCAGCATTTT; CDR3aa: CASSLQRQPQHF
v_gene: TRBV19; d_gene: .; j_gene: TRBJ1-3; abundance: .; CDR3nt: TGTGCCAGTAGTATAACAGGGACAAGAGGAAACACCATATATTTT; CDR3aa: CASSITGTRGNTIYF
v_gene: TRBV4-2; d_gene: .; j_gene: TRBJ1-1; abundance: .; CDR3nt: TGTGCCAGCAGCCAAGTATCCGAGGGCTCAGGTGAAGCTTTCTTT; CDR3aa: CASSQVSEGSGEAFF
v_gene: TRBV5-1; d_gene: .; j_gene: TRBJ1-2; abundance: .; CDR3nt: TGCGCCAGCAGCTTAACAGACTATGGCTACACCTTC; CDR3aa: CASSLTDYGYTF
v_gene: TRBV7-9; d_gene: .; j_gene: TRBJ1-2; abundance: .; CDR3nt: TGTGCCAGCAGCCCTCTTGGAGGGAGATATGGCTACACCTTC; CDR3aa: CASSPLGGRYGYTF
v_gene: TRBV9; d_gene: TRBD2; j_gene: TRBJ2-4; abundance: few; CDR3nt: TGTGCCAGCAGCACGGGACTAGTCAAAAACATTCAGTACTTC; CDR3aa: CASSTGLVKNIQYF
v_gene: TRBV19; d_gene: .; j_gene: TRBJ1-1; abundance: few; CDR3nt: TGTGCCAGTAGTATATGGAGGGGAGGAATGAACACTGAAGCTTTCTTT; CDR3aa: CASSIWRGGMNTEAFF
v_gene: TRBV3-1/TRBV3-2; d_gene: TRBD2; j_gene: TRBJ2-5; abundance: .; CDR3nt: TGTGCCAGCAGCCGAATAGCGGGGGGTAAGGAGACCCAGTACTTC; CDR3aa: CASSRIAGGKETQYF
v_gene: TRBV6-5; d_gene: .; j_gene: TRBJ1-1; abundance: .; CDR3nt: TGTGCCAGCAGCTACCGCCCTTCGGGCACTGAAGCTTTCTTT; CDR3aa: CASSYRPSGTEAFF
v_gene: TRBV19; d_gene: .; j_gene: TRBJ1-2; abundance: few; CDR3nt: TGTGCCAGTAGTCCCCATGGCGGGGACTATGGCTACACCTTC; CDR3aa: CASSPHGGDYGYTF
v_gene: TRBV7-9; d_gene: TRBD1; j_gene: TRBJ1-4; abundance: .; CDR3nt: TGTGCCAGCAGCTTAGGCAGGGGGCAGAGGGAAAAACTGTTTTTT; CDR3aa: CASSLGRGQREKLFF
v_gene: TRBV24-1; d_gene: TRBD1; j_gene: TRBJ1-5; abundance: .; CDR3nt: TGTGCCACCAGTGATTGGAAGGGCCAGGGGGCCGATCAGCCCCAGCATTTT; CDR3aa: CATSDWKGQGADQPQHF
v_gene: TRBV6-1; d_gene: .; j_gene: TRBJ2-7; abundance: .; CDR3nt: TGTGCCAGCAGTGGAACGCAAGGAGGGGGCGCCTACGAGCAGTACTTC; CDR3aa: CASSGTQGGGAYEQYF
v_gene: TRBV29-1; d_gene: .; j_gene: TRBJ1-1; abundance: .; CDR3nt: TGCAGCGTTGGGCGGGGGGAGACTGAAGCTTTCTTT; CDR3aa: CSVGRGETEAFF
v_gene: TRBV28; d_gene: TRBD1; j_gene: TRBJ1-1; abundance: .; CDR3nt: TGTGCCACCCGGCCAGGGGGAAGCACTGAAGCTTTCTTT; CDR3aa: CATRPGGSTEAFF
v_gene: TRBV7-7; d_gene: .; j_gene: TRBJ2-5; abundance: .; CDR3nt: TGTGCTAGCAGCTTAGCGGAGGGGGCGGGTGAGACCCAGTACTTC; CDR3aa: CASSLAEGAGETQYF
v_gene: TRBV11-3; d_gene: .; j_gene: TRBJ2-2; abundance: .; CDR3nt: TGTGCCAGCAGCTTAGACAGAACGAACACCGGGGAGCTGTTTTTT; CDR3aa: CASSLDRTNTGELFF
v_gene: TRBV11-2; d_gene: .; j_gene: TRBJ2-1; abundance: .; CDR3nt: TGTGCCAGCACCCTAATAGCGGCAGGGGGAAATGAGCAGTTCTTC; CDR3aa: CASTLIAAGGNEQFF
v_gene: TRBV6-5; d_gene: TRBD1; j_gene: TRBJ1-2; abundance: few; CDR3nt: TGTGCCAGCCGAACAGGGGCTTCGGAAGGCTACACCTTC; CDR3aa: CASRTGASEGYTF
v_gene: TRBV11-3; d_gene: .; j_gene: TRBJ2-7; abundance: .; CDR3nt: TGTGCCAGCAGCTTATCCGCGACTAGTATTTACGAGCAGTACTTC; CDR3aa: CASSLSATSIYEQYF
v_gene: TRBV27; d_gene: TRBD2; j_gene: TRBJ2-2; abundance: .; CDR3nt: TGTGCCAGCAGTCCCTTCCTGGGGGGGGAGTCTACCGGGGAGCTGTTTTTT; CDR3aa: CASSPFLGGESTGELFF
v_gene: TRBV20-1; d_gene: TRBD1; j_gene: TRBJ2-7; abundance: .; CDR3nt: TGCAGTGCTAGTCACCGTACAGGGGACGAGCAGTACTTC; CDR3aa: CSASHRTGDEQYF
v_gene: TRBV5-3; d_gene: TRBD1; j_gene: TRBJ1-2; abundance: .; CDR3nt: TGTGCCAGAAGCTTGGCCGGGACAGGCGGTCGACTAGATGGCTACACCTTC; CDR3aa: CARSLAGTGGRLDGYTF
v_gene: TRBV4-1; d_gene: .; j_gene: TRBJ2-5; abundance: .; CDR3nt: TGCGCCAGCAGCCAAGATGTTAGAACGTCAGAGACCCAGTACTTC; CDR3aa: CASSQDVRTSETQYF
v_gene: TRBV7-2; d_gene: TRBD1; j_gene: TRBJ2-1; abundance: .; CDR3nt: TGTGCCAGCAGCCCACGGGGACAGGGGATCTACAATGAGCAGTTCTTC; CDR3aa: CASSPRGQGIYNEQFF
v_gene: TRBV18; d_gene: .; j_gene: TRBJ1-1; abundance: .; CDR3nt: TGTGCCAGCTCAACCGGGCGGTCCTGGGAGACTGAAGCTTTCTTT; CDR3aa: CASSTGRSWETEAFF
v_gene: TRBV5-1; d_gene: .; j_gene: TRBJ2-1; abundance: .; CDR3nt: TGCGCCAGCAGCTTGGGGCAGGGCCCCTTTTACAATGAGCAGTTCTTC; CDR3aa: CASSLGQGPFYNEQFF
v_gene: TRBV27; d_gene: TRBD1; j_gene: TRBJ2-6; abundance: .; CDR3nt: TGTGCCAGCAGCCGGGACAGCTACCGCTCTGGGGCCAACGTCCTGACTTTC; CDR3aa: CASSRDSYRSGANVLTF
v_gene: TRBV27; d_gene: .; j_gene: TRBJ2-6; abundance: .; CDR3nt: TGTGCCAGCAGTTTGGTGTGGACAGCCCCCCTCTCTGGGGCCAACGTCCTGACTTTC; CDR3aa: CASSLVWTAPLSGANVLTF
v_gene: TRBV5-1; d_gene: .; j_gene: TRBJ2-7; abundance: .; CDR3nt: TGCGCCAGCAGCCTCGGGGTGGGGTCGAGTTCCTACGAGCAGTACTTC; CDR3aa: CASSLGVGSSSYEQYF